The rows below give T cell receptor beta chains drawn from one sample of a study of patients and donors after allogeneic stem cell transplantation. TCRdb passed the RT-PCR reads through MiXCR, listing each CDR3 protein once. Altogether around 90,000 distinct CDR3 sequences are present, around 46% being singletons, with the ten largest covering roughly 64%. The sequencing input was blood, either unsorted or a sorted T cell fraction (not recorded which). All receptors come from a human donor who was either an allogeneic HSCT recipient or a stem cell or donor lymphocyte infusion donor (not recorded which). It is not recorded whose cells these are; they may come from a transplant donor. CDR3s include the opening cysteine and the closing phenylalanine or tryptophan. The D gene is left open where the match is weak. Expanded clones get a size class; other rows say once, few or many, or leave the size out.

v_call	cdr3_length	j_call	d_call	clone_size	cdr3_aa	cdr3_nt
TRBV9	11	TRBJ2-3	.	.	CASSVEDTQYF	TGTGCCAGCAGCGTAGAAGATACGCAGTATTTT
TRBV7-9	14	TRBJ1-2	.	.	CASTYGGQIYGYTF	TGTGCCAGCACCTACGGGGGGCAGATCTATGGCTACACCTTC
TRBV27	14	TRBJ2-7	.	.	CASSFRDEPYEQYF	TGTGCCAGCAGTTTCCGGGACGAACCCTACGAGCAGTACTTC
TRBV27	12	TRBJ2-7	.	.	CASSPTGGEQYF	TGTGCCAGCAGTCCGACGGGTGGCGAGCAGTACTTC
TRBV27	12	TRBJ1-5	.	few	CASSPLNQPQHF	TGTGCCAGCAGTCCTTTGAATCAGCCCCAGCATTTT
TRBV5-6	15	TRBJ2-5	.	.	CASSFLDRGEETQYF	TGTGCCAGCAGCTTCCTAGATAGGGGAGAAGAGACCCAGTACTTC
TRBV11-2	13	TRBJ1-1	.	.	CASSKPTEFEAFF	TGTGCCAGCAGCAAACCGACAGAGTTTGAAGCTTTCTTT
TRBV29-1	14	TRBJ2-1	TRBD1	.	CSVGRDRDRNEQFF	TGCAGCGTCGGCCGGGACAGGGATAGGAATGAGCAGTTCTTC
TRBV6-5	18	TRBJ1-3	.	.	CASSYSGPRKSSGNTIYF	TGTGCCAGCAGTTACTCGGGACCGAGGAAAAGCTCTGGAAACACCATATATTTT
TRBV7-9	15	TRBJ1-6	TRBD1	.	CASSSVQGPYSPLHF	TGTGCCAGCAGCTCAGTACAGGGGCCGTATTCACCCCTCCACTTT